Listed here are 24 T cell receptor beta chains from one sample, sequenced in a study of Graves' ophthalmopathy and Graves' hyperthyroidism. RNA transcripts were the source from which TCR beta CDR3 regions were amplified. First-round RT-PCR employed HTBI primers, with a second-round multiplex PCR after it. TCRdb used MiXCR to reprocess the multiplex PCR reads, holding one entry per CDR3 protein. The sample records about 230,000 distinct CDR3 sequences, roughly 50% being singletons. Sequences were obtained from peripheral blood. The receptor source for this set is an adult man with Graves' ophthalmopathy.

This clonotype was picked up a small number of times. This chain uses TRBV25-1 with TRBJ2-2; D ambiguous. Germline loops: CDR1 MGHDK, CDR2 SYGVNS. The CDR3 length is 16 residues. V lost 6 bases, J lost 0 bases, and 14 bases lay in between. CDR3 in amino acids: CASSHLDQTNTGELFF. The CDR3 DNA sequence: TGTGCCAGCAGCCACCTCGACCAGACGAACACCGGGGAGCTGTTTTTT. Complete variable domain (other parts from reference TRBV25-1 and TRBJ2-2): EADIYQTPRYLVIGTGKKITLECSQTMGHDKMYWYQQDPGMELHLIHYSYGVNSTEKGDLSSESTVSRIRTEHFPLTLESARPSHTSQYLCASSHLDQTNTGELFFGEGSRLTVL.

The CDR3 nucleotides read TGTGCCAGTAGTACAGGTCGGACTGAAGCTTTCTTT. This gives the protein CASSTGRTEAFF. This sequence joins TRBV19 and TRBJ1-1; no reliable D call. Germline loops: CDR1 LNHDA, CDR2 SQIVND (reference sequence). V lost 4 bases, J lost 5 bases, and 8 bases lay in between. CDR3 length: 12 residues. Based on the CDR3 plus reference TRBV19 and TRBJ1-1, the full variable domain is DGGITQSPKYLFRKEGQNVTLSCEQNLNHDAMYWYRQDPGQGLRLIYYSQIVNDFQKGDIAEGYSVSREKKESFPLTVTSAQKNPTAFYLCASSTGRTEAFFGQGTRLTVV.

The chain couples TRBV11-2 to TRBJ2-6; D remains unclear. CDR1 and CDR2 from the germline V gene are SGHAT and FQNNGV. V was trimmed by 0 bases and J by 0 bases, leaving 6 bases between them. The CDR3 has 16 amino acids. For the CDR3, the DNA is TGTGCCAGCAGCTTAGACGGAAACTCTGGGGCCAACGTCCTGACTTTC. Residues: CASSLDGNSGANVLTF.

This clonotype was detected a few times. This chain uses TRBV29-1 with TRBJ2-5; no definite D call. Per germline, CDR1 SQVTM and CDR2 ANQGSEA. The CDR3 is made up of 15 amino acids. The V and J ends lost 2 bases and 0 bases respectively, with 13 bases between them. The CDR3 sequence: CSVETARRDQETQYF. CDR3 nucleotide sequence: TGCAGCGTTGAAACGGCGCGCCGGGACCAAGAGACCCAGTACTTC.

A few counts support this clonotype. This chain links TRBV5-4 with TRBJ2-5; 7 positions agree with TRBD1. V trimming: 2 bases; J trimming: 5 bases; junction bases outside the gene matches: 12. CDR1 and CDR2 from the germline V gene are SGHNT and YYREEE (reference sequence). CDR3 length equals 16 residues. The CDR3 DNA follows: TGTGCCAGCAGCTTCCCCGGCTCAGGGGGACGGGAGACCCAGTACTTC. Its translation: CASSFPGSGGRETQYF. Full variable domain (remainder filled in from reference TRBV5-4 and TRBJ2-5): ETGVTQSPTHLIKTRGQQVTLRCSSQSGHNTVSWYQQALGQGPQFIFQYYREEENGRGNFPPRFSGLQFPNYSSELNVNALELDDSALYLCASSFPGSGGRETQYFGPGTRLLVL.

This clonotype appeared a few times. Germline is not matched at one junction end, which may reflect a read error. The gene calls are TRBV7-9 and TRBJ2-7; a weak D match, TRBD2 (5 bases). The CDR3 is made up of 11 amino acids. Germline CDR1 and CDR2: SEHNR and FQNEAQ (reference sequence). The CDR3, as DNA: TGCGCCAGCAGGAGGTCCTACGAGCAGTACTTC. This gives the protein CASRRSYEQYF.

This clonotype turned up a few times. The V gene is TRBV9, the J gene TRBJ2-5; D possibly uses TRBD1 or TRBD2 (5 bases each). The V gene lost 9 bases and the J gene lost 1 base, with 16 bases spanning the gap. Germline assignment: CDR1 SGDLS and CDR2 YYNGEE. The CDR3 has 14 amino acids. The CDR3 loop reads CATQSGRAQETQYF. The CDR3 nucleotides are TGTGCCACCCAAAGCGGCAGGGCCCAAGAGACCCAGTACTTC.

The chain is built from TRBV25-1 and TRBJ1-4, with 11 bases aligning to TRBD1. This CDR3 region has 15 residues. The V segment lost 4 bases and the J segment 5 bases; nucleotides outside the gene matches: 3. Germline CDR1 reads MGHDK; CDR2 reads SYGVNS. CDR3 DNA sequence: TGTGCCAGCAGTGGGGGACAGGGGGGAAATGAAAAACTGTTTTTT. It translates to CASSGGQGGNEKLFF.

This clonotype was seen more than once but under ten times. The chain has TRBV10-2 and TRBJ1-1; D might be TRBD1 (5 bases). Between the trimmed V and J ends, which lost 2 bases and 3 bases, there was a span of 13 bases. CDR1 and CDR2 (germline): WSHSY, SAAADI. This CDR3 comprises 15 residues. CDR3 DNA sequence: TGCGCCAGCAGTGAGGCAGAGGGGTTGTACACTGAAGCTTTCTTT. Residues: CASSEAEGLYTEAFF.

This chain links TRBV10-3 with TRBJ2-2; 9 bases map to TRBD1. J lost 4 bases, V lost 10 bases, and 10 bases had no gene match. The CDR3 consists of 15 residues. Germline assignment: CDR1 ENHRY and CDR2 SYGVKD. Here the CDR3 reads CASNSQGAFTGELFF. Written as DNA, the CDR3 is TGTGCCAGCAACTCACAGGGGGCATTCACCGGGGAGCTGTTTTTT.

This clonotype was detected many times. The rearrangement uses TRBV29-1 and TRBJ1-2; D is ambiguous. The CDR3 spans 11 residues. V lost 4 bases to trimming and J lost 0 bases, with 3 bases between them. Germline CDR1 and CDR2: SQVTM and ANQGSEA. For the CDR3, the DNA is TGCAGCGTTGGCTCTAACTATGGCTACACCTTC. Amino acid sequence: CSVGSNYGYTF.

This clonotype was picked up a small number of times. In nucleotides, the CDR3 is TGTGCCAGCAGCCTGGGGGCACACCCCTCGACGGAGACCCAGTACTTC. Translated, it gives CASSLGAHPSTETQYF. The rearrangement joins TRBV7-2 to TRBJ2-5; maybe TRBD1 (6 bases). The CDR3 spans 16 residues. The V gene lost 5 bases and the J gene lost 5 bases, with 21 bases spanning the gap. Germline V gives CDR1 SGHTA, CDR2 FQGNSA.

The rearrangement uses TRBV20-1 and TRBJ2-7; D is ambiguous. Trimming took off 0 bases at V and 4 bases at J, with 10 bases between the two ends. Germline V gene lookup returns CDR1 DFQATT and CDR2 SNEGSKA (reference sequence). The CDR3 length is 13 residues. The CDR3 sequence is CSARDRQTYEQYF. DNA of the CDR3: TGCAGTGCTAGAGATCGGCAGACTTACGAGCAGTACTTC.

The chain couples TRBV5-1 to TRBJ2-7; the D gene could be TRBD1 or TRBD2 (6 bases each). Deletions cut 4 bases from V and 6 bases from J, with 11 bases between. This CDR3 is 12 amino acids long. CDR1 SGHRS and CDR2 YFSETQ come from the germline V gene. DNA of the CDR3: TGCGCCAGCAGCGCGGGACACGGCGAGCAGTACTTC. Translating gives CASSAGHGEQYF.

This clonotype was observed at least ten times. The CDR3 loop is CATSDRRDYGYTF. The CDR3 coding sequence is TGTGCCACCAGTGACCGGAGGGACTATGGCTACACCTTC. The chain recombines TRBV24-1 with TRBJ1-2; no clear D. Germline assignment: CDR1 KGHDR and CDR2 SFDVKD. V dropped 4 bases and J dropped 3 bases, with 8 bases sitting between them. The CDR3 contains 13 residues.

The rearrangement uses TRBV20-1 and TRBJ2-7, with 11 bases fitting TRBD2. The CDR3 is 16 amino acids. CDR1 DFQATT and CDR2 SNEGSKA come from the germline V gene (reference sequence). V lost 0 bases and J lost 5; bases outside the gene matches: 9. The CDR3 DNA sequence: TGCAGTGCTAGAGATCCTCGGCCTAGCGGGAGGAACGAGCAGTACTTC. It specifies CSARDPRPSGRNEQYF.

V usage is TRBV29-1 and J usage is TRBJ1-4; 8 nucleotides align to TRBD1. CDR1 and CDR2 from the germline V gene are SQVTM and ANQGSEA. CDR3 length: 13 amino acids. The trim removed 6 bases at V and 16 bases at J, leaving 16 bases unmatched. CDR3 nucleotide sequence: TGCAGCGTGGGCTTTGGACAGGGAGATTTAGGGTTTTTT. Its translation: CSVGFGQGDLGFF.

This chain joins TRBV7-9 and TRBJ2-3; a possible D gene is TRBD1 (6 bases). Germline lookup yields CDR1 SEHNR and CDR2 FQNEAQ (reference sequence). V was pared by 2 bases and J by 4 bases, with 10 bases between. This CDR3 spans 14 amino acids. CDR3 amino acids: CASSLSQGSDTQYF. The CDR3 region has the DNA TGTGCCAGCAGCTTATCGCAGGGGTCAGATACGCAGTATTTT.

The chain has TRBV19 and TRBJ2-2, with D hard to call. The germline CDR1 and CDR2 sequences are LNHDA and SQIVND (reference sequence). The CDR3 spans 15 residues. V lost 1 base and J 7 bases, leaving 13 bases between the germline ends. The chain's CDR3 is CASSIGLSLSGELFF. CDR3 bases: TGTGCCAGTAGTATAGGCCTTAGTCTCAGCGGGGAGCTGTTTTTT.

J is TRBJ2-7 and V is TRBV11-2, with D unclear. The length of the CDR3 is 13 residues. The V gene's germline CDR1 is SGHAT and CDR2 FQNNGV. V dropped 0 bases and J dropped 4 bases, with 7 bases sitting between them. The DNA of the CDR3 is TGTGCCAGCAGCTTAGATCTAACGTACGAGCAGTACTTC. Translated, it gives CASSLDLTYEQYF. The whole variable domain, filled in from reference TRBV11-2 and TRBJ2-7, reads EAGVAQSPRYKIIEKRQSVAFWCNPISGHATLYWYQQILGQGPKLLIQFQNNGVVDDSQLPKDRFSAERLKGVDSTLKIQPAKLEDSAVYLCASSLDLTYEQYFGPGTRLTVT.

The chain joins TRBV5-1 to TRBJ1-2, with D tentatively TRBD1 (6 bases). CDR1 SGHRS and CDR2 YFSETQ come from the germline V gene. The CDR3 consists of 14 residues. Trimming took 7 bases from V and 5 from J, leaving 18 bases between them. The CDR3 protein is CASAATGFNYGYTF. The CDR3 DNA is TGCGCCAGCGCAGCCACAGGGTTCAATTATGGCTACACCTTC.

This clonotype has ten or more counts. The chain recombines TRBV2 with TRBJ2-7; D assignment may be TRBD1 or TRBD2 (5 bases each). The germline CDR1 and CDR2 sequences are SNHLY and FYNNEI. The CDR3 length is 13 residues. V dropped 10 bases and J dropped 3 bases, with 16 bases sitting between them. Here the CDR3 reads CAMTWDAGYEQYF. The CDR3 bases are TGTGCCATGACGTGGGACGCTGGCTACGAGCAGTACTTC.

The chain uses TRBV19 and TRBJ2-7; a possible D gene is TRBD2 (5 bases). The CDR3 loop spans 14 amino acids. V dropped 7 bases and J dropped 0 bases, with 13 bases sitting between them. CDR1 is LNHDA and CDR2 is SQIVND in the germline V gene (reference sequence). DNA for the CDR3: TGTGCCAGTAAGGAGGCAAGGAACTCCTACGAGCAGTACTTC. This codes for CASKEARNSYEQYF.

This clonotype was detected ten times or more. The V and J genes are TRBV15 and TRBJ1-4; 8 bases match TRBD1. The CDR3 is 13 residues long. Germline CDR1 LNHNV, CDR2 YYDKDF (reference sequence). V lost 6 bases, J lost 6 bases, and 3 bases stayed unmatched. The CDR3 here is CATRKTGDEKLFF. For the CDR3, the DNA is TGTGCCACCAGAAAGACAGGGGATGAAAAACTGTTTTTT.